The 20 T cell receptor beta chains below come from one sample, sequenced in a study of shared clonotypes between healthy human individuals. Sequencing was performed with immunoSEQ multiplex PCR; in TCRdb, only in-frame clones are kept and a portion is missing. In the table there are around 88,000 clones, approximately 63% of which are singletons. The sample was memory CD8+ T cells sorted from blood. Specified subset: CD45RO+ cells pooled with CCR7-negative TemRA cells. All receptors derive from a man aged 25 to 40 in good health.

CDR3 region: CATSTYFTEETQYF. The CDR3 nucleotides read TGTGCCACCAGCACATACTTTACGGAGGAGACCCAGTACTTC. The chain is built from TRBV15 and TRBJ2-5; D uncertain. The V and J ends lost 4 bases and 5 bases respectively, with 14 bases between them. Germline-derived CDR1 and CDR2 are LNHNV and YYDKDF (reference sequence). The CDR3 is 14 residues long.

The chain uses TRBV19 and TRBJ1-3; maybe TRBD1 (6 bases). The CDR3 totals 13 residues. CDR1 and CDR2 (germline): LNHDA, SQIVND (reference sequence). With 3 bases removed from V and 3 bases from J, the gap between germline ends came to 6 bases. In DNA, the CDR3 is TGTGCCAGTAGTATGGACAGTGGAAACACCATATATTTT. Protein sequence: CASSMDSGNTIYF.

V gene TRBV2 combines with J gene TRBJ2-1, with D possibly matching TRBD2 (5 bases). V lost 5 bases to trimming and J lost 0 bases, with 8 bases between them. This CDR3 spans 14 amino acids. From germline, CDR1 is SNHLY and CDR2 FYNNEI. The CDR3 DNA is TGTGCCAGCAGTAAGAGGGACTCCTACAATGAGCAGTTCTTC. This gives the protein CASSKRDSYNEQFF.

The V call is TRBV28, the J call TRBJ2-7, with D hard to call. Looked up from germline, CDR1 is MDHEN and CDR2 is SYDVKM. The CDR3 runs 13 residues. Trimming stripped 7 bases from V and 2 bases from J, with 12 bases between. CDR3 nucleotide sequence: TGTGCCAGCACCCGGCAGGTAGCCTACGAGCAGTACTTC. The encoded protein is CASTRQVAYEQYF.

There are a few counts of this clone. CDR3 sequence reads: CASSLGASGSHVNEQFF. The DNA for the CDR3 is TGTGCCAGCAGCTTAGGCGCAAGCGGGAGTCACGTCAATGAGCAGTTCTTC. The genes are TRBV11-1 and TRBJ2-1, with 8 nucleotides matching TRBD2. Germline CDR1 reads SGHAT; CDR2 reads FQDESV (reference sequence). The CDR3 has 17 amino acids. The trim removed 1 base at V and 6 bases at J, leaving 11 bases unmatched.

There are many counts of this clone. V gene TRBV28 combines with J gene TRBJ1-5; D call uncertain. In germline, CDR1 is MDHEN, CDR2 SYDVKM. V lost 2 bases, J lost 6 bases, and 2 bases lay in between. The CDR3 spans 11 residues. CDR3 protein: CASSLGQPQHF. Written as DNA, the CDR3 is TGTGCCAGCAGTTTAGGTCAGCCCCAGCATTTT.

This chain joins TRBV19 and TRBJ2-5; D unclear. The germline CDR1 and CDR2 sequences are LNHDA and SQIVND (reference sequence). The CDR3 covers 14 residues. Between the trimmed V and J ends, which lost 3 bases and 1 base, there was a span of 9 bases. The CDR3 sequence: CASSILGIQETQYF. The CDR3, as DNA: TGTGCCAGTAGTATTTTAGGCATCCAAGAGACCCAGTACTTC.

The chain employs TRBV6-6 and TRBJ1-2, with a weak D call TRBD1 (6 bases). This CDR3 comprises 15 residues. The V end lost 5 bases, the J end lost 4 bases, and 17 bases lay between the germline ends. Germline-derived CDR1 and CDR2 are MNHNY and SVGAGI (reference sequence). Here the CDR3 DNA reads TGTGCCAGCAGTACAAGGGGGAGAAAGACCTATGGCTACACCTTC. Translated: CASSTRGRKTYGYTF.

This chain uses TRBV5-8 with TRBJ1-5; unclear D gene. Trimming shortened V by 4 bases and J by 2 bases, and 16 bases separated the two germline ends. The CDR3 totals 16 residues. CDR1 is SGHTS and CDR2 is YDEGEE in the germline V gene. In DNA form, the CDR3 reads TGTGCCAGCAGCGCTAGGATCAGGACGGGCAATCAGCCCCAGCATTTT. It codes for CASSARIRTGNQPQHF.

This clone was counted a single time. The chain employs TRBV28 and TRBJ1-2, with 7 bases fitting TRBD1. Germline V lookup: CDR1 MDHEN, CDR2 SYDVKM. The ends lost 7 bases at V and 6 bases at J; junction bases unmatched: 5. The CDR3 contains 12 residues. The CDR3 sequence is CASKGAMDGYTF. The DNA for the CDR3 is TGTGCCAGCAAGGGGGCTATGGATGGCTACACCTTC.

In regard to this clone: Other DNA sequences in this specimen translate into the identical CDR3. This rearrangement joins TRBV15 to TRBJ2-7; 12 nucleotides agree with TRBD2. CDR3 length equals 13 residues. Germline CDR1 reads LNHNV; CDR2 reads YYDKDF (reference sequence). The trim removed 9 bases at V and 0 bases at J, leaving 0 bases unmatched. The CDR3 sequence is CATLAGGSYEQYF. The CDR3 DNA sequence: TGTGCCACACTAGCGGGAGGCTCCTACGAGCAGTACTTC.

Comments on this clone: This CDR3 is also generated by other DNA sequences in the sample. The J gene is TRBJ1-2, the V gene TRBV9; D might be TRBD1 (5 bases). The V gene's germline CDR1 is SGDLS and CDR2 YYNGEE. The CDR3 runs 15 residues. V was cut by 4 bases and J by 0 bases, with 13 bases left in between. CDR3 sequence (DNA): TGTGCCAGCAGCCCCCGGGACCGAACTAACTATGGCTACACCTTC. Translation gives CASSPRDRTNYGYTF.

The rearrangement links TRBV28 to TRBJ1-5, with a possible D match to TRBD1 (5 bases). There are 21 residues in the CDR3. Trimming took 6 bases from V and 2 from J, leaving 32 bases between them. Germline-derived CDR1 and CDR2 are MDHEN and SYDVKM. Written as DNA, the CDR3 is TGTGCCAGCAGAAACGTGTTATCGGGGGAGGGTGTAGTGAGTCGCAATCAGCCCCAGCATTTT. This encodes CASRNVLSGEGVVSRNQPQHF.

The chain carries TRBV6-1 and TRBJ2-4; D may be TRBD2 (6 bases). V lost 6 bases, J lost 0 bases, and 9 bases lay in between. The germline V gene encodes CDR1 MNHNS and CDR2 SASEGT. The CDR3 extends over 14 amino acids. The CDR3 DNA follows: TGTGCCAGCAGGGGACTCCAAGCCAAAAACATTCAGTACTTC. Amino acids: CASRGLQAKNIQYF.

This rearrangement joins TRBV6-5 to TRBJ2-1; unclear D gene. Trimming pared 5 bases from V and 7 bases from J, leaving 12 bases between. This CDR3 has 13 amino acids. Germline V gene data show CDR1 as MNHEY and CDR2 as SVGAGI. Here the CDR3 DNA reads TGTGCCAGCAGTGACGGAGCTCAAAATGAGCAGTTCTTC. It codes for CASSDGAQNEQFF.

This clone was counted only a few times. This chain connects TRBV7-2 to TRBJ2-3; maybe TRBD2 (5 bases). Trimming took off 7 bases at V and 3 bases at J, with 11 bases between the two ends. CDR1 and CDR2 from the germline V gene are SGHTA and FQGNSA. The CDR3 is made up of 13 amino acids. The CDR3 bases are TGTGCCAGCACCACCCTAGCAACAGATACGCAGTATTTT. Its protein is CASTTLATDTQYF.

V usage is TRBV7-9 and J usage is TRBJ2-7, with TRBD1 matching over 10 bases. The CDR3 is made up of 15 amino acids. Germline assignment: CDR1 SEHNR and CDR2 FQNEAQ (reference sequence). Unmatched junction bases numbered 11, after V lost 5 bases and J lost 7 bases. CDR3 coding DNA: TGTGCCAGCAGCGGTCCGGGACAGGGGTATTGGGAGCAGTACTTC. This translates into CASSGPGQGYWEQYF.

The chain recombines TRBV7-7 with TRBJ2-2, with 9 bases identical to TRBD2. Germline V gene sequence: CDR1 SSHAT, CDR2 FNYEAQ (reference sequence). CDR3 length: 15 amino acids. Unmatched junction bases numbered 1, after V lost 1 base and J lost 4 bases. CDR3 DNA: TGTGCCAGCAGCTTAGGCGGGAGGGCCACCGGGGAGCTGTTTTTT. Its translation is CASSLGGRATGELFF.

This clone was found once. This chain uses TRBV11-2 with TRBJ2-1; TRBD1 might be the D (5 bases). There are 14 residues in the CDR3. The germline V gene encodes CDR1 SGHAT and CDR2 FQNNGV. V gave up 5 bases and J gave up 1 base, with 9 bases separating them. The CDR3 here is CASSQGRSYNEQFF. The CDR3 DNA reads TGTGCCAGCAGCCAGGGCCGGTCCTACAATGAGCAGTTCTTC. Together with reference TRBV11-2 and TRBJ2-1, the CDR3 gives the full variable domain: EAGVAQSPRYKIIEKRQSVAFWCNPISGHATLYWYQQILGQGPKLLIQFQNNGVVDDSQLPKDRFSAERLKGVDSTLKIQPAKLEDSAVYLCASSQGRSYNEQFFGPGTRLTVL.

This chain uses TRBV18 with TRBJ2-7; D is possibly TRBD1 or TRBD2 (5 bases each). The V gene's germline CDR1 is KGHSH and CDR2 LQKENI. The V gene lost 3 bases and the J gene lost 7 bases, with 19 bases spanning the gap. The CDR3 is made up of 15 amino acids. CDR3 residues: CASSPPTRGLGEQYF. In nucleotides, the CDR3 is TGTGCCAGCTCACCGCCTACTCGGGGCCTAGGTGAGCAGTACTTC.